The following is a TCR beta chain sequence with its context. In the source study's methods: Quantification of nucleated cells was approximated via reference gene primer amplification. Sequenced by immunoSEQ multiplex PCR; TCRdb stores in-frame clones only, minus some. The DNA gave D and trimming, while V, J and clone size come from that table. This sample has some 130,000 clones; less than 85% occur once, and the top ten carry roughly 15%. The data stem from a study of blood T cell repertoires in COVID-19. About the study: COVID-19 samples, acute and convalescent, were from the United States, Italy and Spain. From T cells, B-cell-depleted T cells, or PBMCs came the material, which was cDNA or gDNA.

CDR1 SGHDT and CDR2 YYEEEE come from the germline V gene. The CDR3 is 14 residues long. V was clipped by 2 bases and J by 1 base; unmatched bases: 2. The sequence came from a woman at least 80 years old with acute or convalescent COVID-19. What was sequenced was peripheral blood. The chain carries TRBV5-6 and TRBJ2-7, with 8 bases aligning to TRBD1. The CDR3 DNA sequence: TGTGCCAGCAGCTTCCGGGACAGGTCCTACGAGCAGTACTTC. Translating gives CASSFRDRSYEQYF.